A selection of T cell receptor beta chains follows, all from one sample in a study of blood T cell repertoires in COVID-19. Measured with immunoSEQ multiplex PCR; TCRdb has only the in-frame clones, and not every one. The table records about 440,000 clones, less than 95% of them present only once. Sequenced material: PBMCs or T cells enriched from blood (not recorded which). The source is a man younger than 35 who had recovered from COVID-19. CDR3s include the opening cysteine and the closing phenylalanine or tryptophan. The order of the fields is CDR3 protein, CDR3 DNA, D gene, J gene, V gene, clone size. A D gene is named only where the DNA matches it firmly. Size is stated for part of the rows, as once, few or many counts, or as a class when the clone is expanded.

cdr3_aa: CATSDLGRTDYNEQFF
cdr3_nt: TGTGCCACCAGTGATTTGGGAAGGACAGACTACAATGAGCAGTTCTTC
d_call: .
j_call: TRBJ2-1
v_call: TRBV24-1
clone_size: .

cdr3_aa: CASTRDWDSTEAFF
cdr3_nt: TGTGCCAGCACCCGAGACTGGGACAGCACTGAAGCTTTCTTT
d_call: TRBD1
j_call: TRBJ1-1
v_call: TRBV6-5
clone_size: once

cdr3_aa: CASSQTGDRDYGYTF
cdr3_nt: TGTGCCAGCAGCCAGACGGGGGATCGGGACTATGGCTACACCTTC
d_call: .
j_call: TRBJ1-2
v_call: TRBV3-1/TRBV3-2
clone_size: .

cdr3_aa: CASSLTGDGQETQYF
cdr3_nt: TGCGCCAGCAGCTTGACAGGGGATGGGCAAGAGACCCAGTACTTC
d_call: TRBD1
j_call: TRBJ2-5
v_call: TRBV5-1
clone_size: .

cdr3_aa: CASSIAAEAFF
cdr3_nt: TGTGCCAGTAGTATAGCGGCTGAAGCTTTCTTT
d_call: .
j_call: TRBJ1-1
v_call: TRBV19
clone_size: .

cdr3_aa: CAWGPSGVWDTIYF
cdr3_nt: TGTGCCTGGGGGCCGTCAGGGGTATGGGACACCATATATTTT
d_call: .
j_call: TRBJ1-3
v_call: TRBV30
clone_size: .

cdr3_aa: CASTYSMNTEAFF
cdr3_nt: TGTGCCAGCACGTACTCCATGAACACTGAAGCTTTCTTT
d_call: .
j_call: TRBJ1-1
v_call: TRBV12-3/TRBV12-4
clone_size: .

cdr3_aa: CASSSQRGGLVLSDTQYF
cdr3_nt: TGTGCCAGCAGTTCCCAGCGAGGAGGACTAGTGTTGTCAGATACGCAGTATTTT
d_call: TRBD2
j_call: TRBJ2-3
v_call: TRBV28
clone_size: few

cdr3_aa: CASSSGQGGQPQHF
cdr3_nt: TGTGCCAGCAGCTCGGGACAGGGAGGTCAGCCCCAGCATTTT
d_call: TRBD1
j_call: TRBJ1-5
v_call: TRBV9
clone_size: .

cdr3_aa: CASTTSLVVNIQYF
cdr3_nt: TGTGCCAGCACCACTTCCCTAGTGGTAAACATTCAGTACTTC
d_call: .
j_call: TRBJ2-4
v_call: TRBV28
clone_size: once

cdr3_aa: CASSRLAGTNTGELFF
cdr3_nt: TGTGCCAGCAGCCGACTAGCGGGTACGAACACCGGGGAGCTGTTTTTT
d_call: TRBD2
j_call: TRBJ2-2
v_call: TRBV2
clone_size: .

cdr3_aa: CASTRTRSEQFF
cdr3_nt: TGTGCCAGCACCCGGACTAGGTCTGAGCAGTTCTTC
d_call: TRBD2
j_call: TRBJ2-1
v_call: TRBV2
clone_size: .

cdr3_aa: CSVGTNNEKLFF
cdr3_nt: TGCAGCGTGGGGACTAATAATGAAAAACTGTTTTTT
d_call: .
j_call: TRBJ1-4
v_call: TRBV29-1
clone_size: .

cdr3_aa: CAISDGLVDPGELFF
cdr3_nt: TGTGCCATCAGCGACGGACTAGTTGATCCCGGGGAGCTGTTTTTT
d_call: TRBD2
j_call: TRBJ2-2
v_call: TRBV10-3
clone_size: once

cdr3_aa: CAWRLWGQGNTEAFF
cdr3_nt: TGTGCCTGGAGACTCTGGGGACAGGGAAACACTGAAGCTTTCTTT
d_call: TRBD1
j_call: TRBJ1-1
v_call: TRBV30
clone_size: .

cdr3_aa: CASSENRGGTEAFF
cdr3_nt: TGTGCCAGCAGCGAGAACAGGGGCGGGACTGAAGCTTTCTTT
d_call: TRBD1
j_call: TRBJ1-1
v_call: TRBV5-4
clone_size: .

cdr3_aa: CATSRDWTGESNYGYTF
cdr3_nt: TGTGCCACCAGCAGAGATTGGACAGGCGAATCTAACTATGGCTACACCTTC
d_call: TRBD1
j_call: TRBJ1-2
v_call: TRBV15
clone_size: .

cdr3_aa: CASSQVPVREQYF
cdr3_nt: TGTGCCAGCAGCCAAGTTCCAGTCCGCGAGCAGTACTTC
d_call: .
j_call: TRBJ2-7
v_call: TRBV3-1/TRBV3-2
clone_size: .

cdr3_aa: CASRTGNTGELFF
cdr3_nt: TGTGCCAGCAGGACAGGGAACACCGGGGAGCTGTTTTTT
d_call: .
j_call: TRBJ2-2
v_call: TRBV28
clone_size: many

cdr3_aa: CASSLRDSPYNEQFF
cdr3_nt: TGTGCCAGCAGTCTCCGGGACAGTCCCTACAATGAGCAGTTCTTC
d_call: TRBD1
j_call: TRBJ2-1
v_call: TRBV6-5
clone_size: .

cdr3_aa: CSVEALLGEGDGYTF
cdr3_nt: TGCAGCGTTGAAGCCTTACTTGGTGAGGGCGATGGCTACACCTTC
d_call: .
j_call: TRBJ1-2
v_call: TRBV29-1
clone_size: .

cdr3_aa: CASSLRLAGETSSYNEQFF
cdr3_nt: TGTGCCAGCAGCTTACGTCTAGCGGGAGAAACCAGCTCCTACAATGAGCAGTTCTTC
d_call: TRBD2
j_call: TRBJ2-1
v_call: TRBV11-2
clone_size: .

cdr3_aa: CAISVGQGPGSTDTQYF
cdr3_nt: TGTGCCATCAGTGTGGGGCAGGGCCCCGGTAGCACAGATACGCAGTATTTT
d_call: .
j_call: TRBJ2-3
v_call: TRBV10-3
clone_size: .

cdr3_aa: CAWSTGTSEYNEQFF
cdr3_nt: TGTGCCTGGAGTACAGGGACTAGCGAGTACAATGAGCAGTTCTTC
d_call: TRBD2
j_call: TRBJ2-1
v_call: TRBV30
clone_size: .

cdr3_aa: CASSLMGKLGGTEAFF
cdr3_nt: TGTGCCAGCAGCTTGATGGGGAAACTGGGGGGCACTGAAGCTTTCTTT
d_call: .
j_call: TRBJ1-1
v_call: TRBV5-8
clone_size: .

cdr3_aa: CASSKLQDRVNTEAFF
cdr3_nt: TGTGCCAGCAGCAAGCTACAAGACAGGGTCAACACTGAAGCTTTCTTT
d_call: .
j_call: TRBJ1-1
v_call: TRBV21-1
clone_size: .